These 21 T cell receptor beta chains were sequenced from one sample in a study of tumor-infiltrating T cells and Merkel cell polyomavirus. Looking at the study overall: The T cells studied were CD8+ and recognized the Merkel cell polyomavirus KLL epitope.

All patients' tumors stained robustly positive for Merkel cell polyomavirus Large T antigen by immunohistochemistry. Some clones are missing from TCRdb's copy, which holds only in-frame ones; the method was immunoSEQ multiplex PCR. The sample shows 20,000 to 30,000 clones, 87% of them seen only once. Input material: lymph node tissue. The receptors originated from a man aged 45-60 years with Merkel cell carcinoma.

The V and J genes are TRBV28 and TRBJ2-7; tentative D call: TRBD1 (6 bases). Trimming took 7 bases from V and 5 from J, leaving 15 bases between them. The CDR3 runs to 13 residues. The V gene's germline CDR1 is MDHEN and CDR2 SYDVKM. CDR3 nucleotides: TGTGCCAGCACTCCTTACAACAGGGACGAGCAGTACTTC. It translates to CASTPYNRDEQYF.

The chain carries TRBV19 and TRBJ2-2, with a possible D match to TRBD2 (7 bases). The CDR3 spans 15 residues. V was clipped by 1 base and J by 3 bases, with 9 bases between them. Per germline, CDR1 LNHDA and CDR2 SQIVND (reference sequence). The CDR3, as DNA: TGTGCCAGTAGTATAGTCGGGGGGCACACCGGGGAGCTGTTTTTT. It yields the protein CASSIVGGHTGELFF.

The J gene is TRBJ2-7, the V gene TRBV5-1, with TRBD2 identical over 12 bases. Unmatched junction bases numbered 5, after V lost 4 bases and J lost 3 bases. The CDR3 totals 15 residues. Germline CDR1 is SGHRS and CDR2 is YFSETQ. CDR3: CASSLLAGGFYEQYF. In nucleotides, the CDR3 is TGCGCCAGCAGCCTACTAGCGGGGGGATTCTACGAGCAGTACTTC.

This chain connects TRBV5-6 to TRBJ1-5; TRBD1 aligns across 7 bases. The germline CDR1 and CDR2 sequences are SGHDT and YYEEEE. The CDR3 covers 14 residues. V lost 7 bases, J lost 5 bases, and 9 bases stayed unmatched. DNA of the CDR3: TGTGCCAGCTCTTCTAGACAGGGCGATCAGCCCCAGCATTTT. Translation: CASSSRQGDQPQHF.

J is TRBJ1-5 and V is TRBV19, with D possibly matching TRBD1 (6 bases). With 5 bases removed from V and 2 bases from J, the gap between germline ends came to 10 bases. Germline V gene sequence: CDR1 LNHDA, CDR2 SQIVND (reference sequence). This CDR3 region has 14 residues. This chain's CDR3 is CASSPGEGNQPQHF. The CDR3 DNA reads as TGTGCCAGTAGTCCAGGGGAAGGCAATCAGCCCCAGCATTTT.

The chain uses TRBV19 and TRBJ1-5; 8 bases match TRBD1. There are 16 residues in the CDR3. Germline CDR1 LNHDA, CDR2 SQIVND (reference sequence). After removal of 2 bases from V and 5 bases from J, the junction contained 8 bases not matched to a gene. CDR3 sequence reads: CASSIITGGSHQPQHF. The CDR3 DNA follows: TGTGCCAGTAGTATAATCACAGGGGGTTCTCATCAGCCCCAGCATTTT. Based on the CDR3 plus reference TRBV19 and TRBJ1-5, the full variable domain is DGGITQSPKYLFRKEGQNVTLSCEQNLNHDAMYWYRQDPGQGLRLIYYSQIVNDFQKGDIAEGYSVSREKKESFPLTVTSAQKNPTAFYLCASSIITGGSHQPQHFGDGTRLSIL.

This chain links TRBV9 with TRBJ2-3, with D possibly TRBD2 on 7 matching bases. Looked up from germline, CDR1 is SGDLS and CDR2 is YYNGEE. V lost 4 bases and J lost 0, with 15 bases in between. The CDR3 consists of 16 residues. The CDR3 reads CASSQEGGASTDTQYF. The CDR3 nucleotides are TGTGCCAGCAGCCAGGAGGGGGGGGCTAGCACAGATACGCAGTATTTT.

The chain employs TRBV27 and TRBJ2-4, with TRBD2 matching 8 bases. With V trimmed by 3 bases and J by 3 bases, 13 bases remained unmatched. The CDR3 has 18 amino acids. Germline CDR1 and CDR2: MNHEY and SMNVEV (reference sequence). DNA of the CDR3: TGTGCCAGCAGTTTTCTTCAAACCACGGGACTAGACAAAAACATTCAGTACTTC. Translation: CASSFLQTTGLDKNIQYF.

The genes are TRBV19 and TRBJ2-2, with 9 bases matching TRBD1. The germline CDR1 and CDR2 sequences are LNHDA and SQIVND (reference sequence). Trimming at V came to 3 bases and at J to 5 bases, leaving 7 bases not matched to a gene. This CDR3 spans 16 amino acids. This CDR3 is CASSILTDRGTGELFF. CDR3 DNA: TGTGCCAGTAGTATTCTAACGGACAGGGGTACCGGGGAGCTGTTTTTT. Using reference TRBV19 and TRBJ2-2 for the parts outside the CDR3, the full variable domain is DGGITQSPKYLFRKEGQNVTLSCEQNLNHDAMYWYRQDPGQGLRLIYYSQIVNDFQKGDIAEGYSVSREKKESFPLTVTSAQKNPTAFYLCASSILTDRGTGELFFGEGSRLTVL.

The V call is TRBV6-5, the J call TRBJ1-2; D is possibly TRBD1 (5 bases). This CDR3 spans 15 amino acids. V was trimmed by 5 bases and J by 3 bases, leaving 16 bases between them. The germline V gene encodes CDR1 MNHEY and CDR2 SVGAGI. The CDR3 loop is CASSLNQGRDYGYTF. The CDR3 region has the DNA TGTGCCAGCAGTCTCAATCAGGGTCGAGACTATGGCTACACCTTC.

The V and J genes are TRBV9 and TRBJ1-5, with 9 bases matching TRBD1. V was clipped by 3 bases and J by 2 bases; unmatched bases: 6. The CDR3 is made up of 16 amino acids. Germline V lookup: CDR1 SGDLS, CDR2 YYNGEE. The CDR3 region is CASSAGTGSGNQPQHF. The CDR3 coding sequence is TGTGCCAGCAGCGCCGGGACAGGGTCGGGCAATCAGCCCCAGCATTTT.

V usage is TRBV7-2 and J usage is TRBJ2-7; 14 bases match TRBD2. The CDR3 sequence is 15 residues long. Unmatched junction bases numbered 6, after V lost 4 bases and J lost 7 bases. CDR1 and CDR2 (germline): SGHTA, FQGNSA. The DNA of the CDR3 is TGTGCCAGCAGCTGGACTAGCGGGGGGCAGGGAGAGCAGTACTTC. It specifies CASSWTSGGQGEQYF.

The V call is TRBV10-3, the J call TRBJ2-5; 9 positions agree with TRBD1. Germline trimming cut 3 bases from V and 5 bases from J; bases unmatched to any gene: 1. CDR3 length: 13 residues. Germline-derived CDR1 and CDR2 are ENHRY and SYGVKD. The CDR3 here is CAISEGTGETQYF. In DNA form, the CDR3 reads TGTGCCATCAGTGAAGGGACAGGGGAGACCCAGTACTTC.

V and J are TRBV7-2 and TRBJ1-6; D is unclear. Germline CDR1 and CDR2: SGHTA and FQGNSA. V gave up 0 bases and J gave up 8 bases, with 8 bases separating them. This CDR3 contains 14 residues. The CDR3 region is CASSLASRDSPLHF. The CDR3 DNA is TGTGCCAGCAGCTTAGCTAGCCGGGATTCACCCCTCCACTTT.

This clone occurred once. The genes are TRBV15 and TRBJ1-5; D ambiguous. The V and J ends lost 10 bases and 1 base respectively, with 14 bases between them. This CDR3 contains 14 residues. Germline CDR1 LNHNV, CDR2 YYDKDF (reference sequence). The CDR3 reads CASEDHGSNQPQHF. The CDR3 bases are TGTGCCAGTGAGGATCACGGCAGCAATCAGCCCCAGCATTTT.

In DNA form, the CDR3 reads TGTGCCAGCAGCCGCGGGACAGGGCTTCAGCCCCAGCATTTT. Translated, it gives CASSRGTGLQPQHF. The chain couples TRBV7-2 to TRBJ1-5, with 9 bases identical to TRBD1. V lost 5 bases and J lost 6; bases outside the gene matches: 5. The CDR3 consists of 14 residues. CDR1 is SGHTA and CDR2 is FQGNSA in the germline V gene. The whole variable domain, remainder taken from reference TRBV7-2 and TRBJ1-5, is GAGVSQSPSNKVTEKGKDVELRCDPISGHTALYWYRQSLGQGLEFLIYFQGNSAPDKSGLPSDRFSAERTGGSVSTLTIQRTQQEDSAVYLCASSRGTGLQPQHFGDGTRLSIL.

The rearrangement joins TRBV11-1 to TRBJ2-1; possibly TRBD2 for D (6 bases). CDR1 and CDR2 (germline): SGHAT, FQDESV (reference sequence). There are 15 residues in the CDR3. The V gene lost 4 bases and the J gene lost 5 bases, with 15 bases spanning the gap. The CDR3 nucleotides read TGTGCCAGCAGCTCCCCAGGAGGGCAGAACAATGAGCAGTTCTTC. This codes for CASSSPGGQNNEQFF.

The chain links TRBV10-1 to TRBJ2-3; 11 bases fit TRBD2. J lost 3 bases, V lost 9 bases, and 8 bases had no gene match. The CDR3 loop spans 15 amino acids. The germline V gene encodes CDR1 WNHNN and CDR2 SYGVQD (reference sequence). The DNA for the CDR3 is TGCGCCAGATCAACTAGCGGGAGAGAAACAGATACGCAGTATTTT. Translation gives CARSTSGRETDTQYF.

Note on this clone: Germline and junction disagree at one end, which may indicate a read error. V and J are TRBV18 and TRBJ2-7; 7 positions agree with TRBD2. This CDR3 has 15 residues. Germline CDR1 is KGHSH and CDR2 is LQKENI. The CDR3 here is CASSPRNGRSYEQYF. The CDR3 DNA follows: TGTGCCAGCTCTCCACGGAACGGGAGGTCCTACGAGCAGTACTTC.

V usage is TRBV11-2 and J usage is TRBJ2-1, with a weak D call TRBD1 (6 bases). Germline V CDR1 and CDR2: SGHAT, FQNNGV. CDR3 length: 15 amino acids. Trimming removed 2 bases from V and 8 bases from J, with 16 bases in between. The CDR3 DNA reads TGTGCCAGCAGCTTAACTCCAGGGGCGGAGCATGAGCAGTTCTTC. Its translation is CASSLTPGAEHEQFF.

The V gene is TRBV2, the J gene TRBJ1-1, with D perhaps TRBD1 (5 bases). The CDR3 is 15 amino acids. The germline CDR1 and CDR2 sequences are SNHLY and FYNNEI. Trimming took 5 bases from V and 1 from J, leaving 14 bases between them. The CDR3: CASSIRAISNTEAFF. The CDR3 DNA follows: TGTGCCAGCAGTATCAGGGCTATATCGAACACTGAAGCTTTCTTT.